Described below is a single T cell receptor (beta chain) sequence and its context. Measured with immunoSEQ multiplex PCR; TCRdb has only the in-frame clones, and not every one. The data contain 65,000 to 90,000 clones, 90% to 95% of them seen just once; the ten biggest clones take up 4.7%. The sample is drawn from a study of technical replicates of blood from a few donors. The germline V gene has CDR1 SGHRS and CDR2 YFSETQ. CDR3 length equals 13 residues. V trimming: 4 bases; J trimming: 4 bases; junction bases outside the gene matches: 4. This TCR was sampled from a human donor in good health. Some clones in this sample may be carry-over from other donors' samples. The chain carries TRBV5-1 and TRBJ2-5; 7 nucleotides match TRBD1. Sequenced sample: PBMCs. DNA for the CDR3: TGCGCCAGCAGCGTCGGGACAGCAGAGACCCAGTACTTC. It specifies CASSVGTAETQYF.